A single sample is the source of the 21 T cell receptor beta chains below, sequenced in a study of response to subunit inactivated influenza vaccine. TCRdb re-called the RT-PCR reads with MiXCR, one entry per CDR3 protein. The sample includes 500,000 or so distinct CDR3 sequences, about 17% of them seen just once. Sequenced material: CD4+ T cells sorted from PBMCs, taken roughly 24 months after vaccination. Receptor source: a man aged 45-69 years who received an inactivated influenza vaccine.

This clonotype was picked up a small number of times. The J gene is TRBJ2-3, the V gene TRBV20-1; possibly TRBD2 for D (6 bases). Per germline, CDR1 DFQATT and CDR2 SNEGSKA (reference sequence). The CDR3 sequence is 14 residues long. V shed 8 bases and J shed 1 base, with 16 bases lying between them. The CDR3 bases are TGCAGTACCCCTAGCGTGGGACGCACAGATACGCAGTATTTT. Amino acid sequence: CSTPSVGRTDTQYF.

CDR3 sequence reads: CASSFRVSRETQYF. Here the CDR3 DNA reads TGTGCCAGCAGTTTTCGAGTGAGTCGGGAGACCCAGTACTTC. The genes are TRBV12-3 or TRBV12-4 and TRBJ2-5; the D is unclear. Trimming cost V 3 bases and J 5 bases, with 13 bases left between them. The CDR3 sequence is 14 residues long.

The V and J genes are TRBV12-3 or TRBV12-4 and TRBJ2-5; 7 bases line up with TRBD1. This CDR3 contains 14 residues. J gave up 4 bases and V 5 bases, and 7 bases lay outside the gene matches. The CDR3 reads CASSPTGKGETQYF. CDR3 nucleotide sequence: TGTGCCAGCAGTCCGACAGGGAAGGGAGAGACCCAGTACTTC.

This clonotype was counted only a few times. CDR3 amino acids: CASSQVLAVNTGELFF. For the CDR3, the DNA is TGTGCCAGCAGCCAAGTGCTAGCGGTGAACACCGGGGAGCTGTTTTTT. The chain combines TRBV3-1 with TRBJ2-2, with 7 bases that match TRBD2. Germline CDR1 reads LGHDT; CDR2 reads YNNKEL (reference sequence). After removal of 1 base from V and 1 base from J, the junction contained 3 bases not matched to a gene. The CDR3 length is 16 residues.

This clonotype came up a few times. This rearrangement joins TRBV2 to TRBJ2-7; 7 nucleotides align to TRBD2. This CDR3 is built from 12 residues. Germline assignment: CDR1 SNHLY and CDR2 FYNNEI. V gave up 8 bases and J gave up 4 bases; unmatched junction bases: 5. CDR3 residues: CASAGDSYEQYF. CDR3 in DNA: TGTGCCAGCGCGGGGGACTCGTACGAGCAGTACTTC.

The chain employs TRBV21-1 and TRBJ2-3; the D segment call TRBD1 is taken from the table without a DNA check. TRBV21-1 is flagged as a pseudogene. This CDR3 contains 22 residues. The CDR3 protein is CASSKKRRRNRGCGRNTDTQYF. In DNA, the CDR3 is TGTGCCAGCAGCAAAAAAAGGCGGCGGAACAGGGGTTGCGGTCGAAACACAGATACGCAGTATTTT.

V gene TRBV29-1 combines with J gene TRBJ2-1; 9 bases are shared with TRBD2. The ends lost 7 bases at V and 6 bases at J; junction bases unmatched: 13. The V gene's germline CDR1 is SQVTM and CDR2 ANQGSEA. The CDR3 has 15 amino acids. The CDR3 region has the DNA TGCAGCGGATTTCAAATAGCGGGAGCAATCAATGAGCAGTTCTTC. It specifies CSGFQIAGAINEQFF.

This clonotype has more than one count but fewer than ten. The rearrangement uses TRBV4-1 and TRBJ2-1; 10 bases fit TRBD2. The CDR3 runs to 14 residues. V was clipped by 1 base and J by 8 bases; unmatched bases: 2. The germline V gene encodes CDR1 MGHRA and CDR2 YSYEKL. CDR3 DNA sequence: TGCGCCAGCAGCCAAGCCGGGACTAGCGATGAGCAGTTCTTC. Its translation is CASSQAGTSDEQFF.

The chain links TRBV4-2 to TRBJ2-5; 8 bases fit TRBD2. J lost 4 bases, V lost 1 base, and 8 bases had no gene match. Germline lookup yields CDR1 LGHNA and CDR2 YNFKEQ. The CDR3 is made up of 16 amino acids. This CDR3 reads CASSQGGGGLGETQYF. Here the CDR3 DNA reads TGTGCCAGCAGCCAAGGCGGCGGGGGGTTGGGAGAGACCCAGTACTTC.

The table lists this clonotype with a few counts. This chain joins TRBV28 and TRBJ1-6; D may be TRBD1 (5 bases). CDR3 length: 14 amino acids. Germline V gene data show CDR1 as MDHEN and CDR2 as SYDVKM. Trimming stripped 3 bases from V and 7 bases from J, with 10 bases between. The CDR3 DNA reads as TGTGCCAGCAGTTTTATGGCAGGGAATTCACCCCTCCACTTT. Translated: CASSFMAGNSPLHF.

This clonotype was counted a few times. J is TRBJ2-5 and V is TRBV4-2; no clear D gene. The CDR3 consists of 15 residues. V was clipped by 2 bases and J by 0 bases, with 10 bases between them. Germline CDR1 and CDR2: LGHNA and YNFKEQ. CDR3 sequence (DNA): TGTGCCAGCAGCCAATCAAGAGTGTACCAAGAGACCCAGTACTTC. Translating it yields CASSQSRVYQETQYF.

This clonotype occurred a few times. The CDR3 carries no conserved terminal phenylalanine or tryptophan, so it likely arises from a read error. The gene calls are TRBV12-3 or TRBV12-4 and TRBJ1-2; possibly TRBD1 for D (6 bases). The CDR3 length is 15 residues. V was cut by 3 bases and J by 4 bases, with 15 bases left in between. CDR3 DNA: TGTGCCAGCAGTTTGGGCAGGGGCTCTTCCTATGGCTACACCGTC. Translation gives CASSLGRGSSYGYTV.

The gene calls are TRBV27 and TRBJ2-3, with D possibly matching TRBD1 (6 bases). The germline V and J ends were trimmed by 5 bases and 0 bases, with 12 bases remaining between them. Germline CDR1 is MNHEY and CDR2 is SMNVEV (reference sequence). The CDR3 has 15 residues. The CDR3 DNA reads as TGTGCCAGCAGTCTCCTACAGGGAAGCACAGATACGCAGTATTTT. Amino acid sequence: CASSLLQGSTDTQYF.

This clonotype was recorded a few times. The chain is built from TRBV5-6 and TRBJ2-1; TRBD1 aligns across 9 bases. J was trimmed by 8 bases and V by 0 bases; bases with no gene match: 15. Germline assignment: CDR1 SGHDT and CDR2 YYEEEE. The CDR3 spans 18 residues. For the CDR3, the DNA is TGTGCCAGCAGCTTGGGACCCTTTGTAGGGACAGGGCTCCATGAGCAGTTCTTC. The encoded protein is CASSLGPFVGTGLHEQFF.

This clonotype was seen a handful of times. V gene TRBV20-1 combines with J gene TRBJ2-7; tentatively, D is TRBD2 (6 bases). Trimming left V 5 bases short and J 0 bases short, with 20 bases between. The CDR3 covers 16 residues. Germline V lookup: CDR1 DFQATT, CDR2 SNEGSKA (reference sequence). In nucleotides, the CDR3 is TGCAGTGCTGCAGCCCCAAAGGGACTTGTCTCCTACGAGCAGTACTTC. Protein product: CSAAAPKGLVSYEQYF.

The table lists this clonotype with a few counts. The CDR3 loop reads CASSATGRSTDTQYF. The DNA of the CDR3 is TGTGCCAGCAGTGCCACAGGGAGGTCCACAGATACGCAGTATTTT. The rearrangement uses TRBV6-1 and TRBJ2-3, with D possibly being TRBD1 or TRBD2 (6 bases each). This CDR3 comprises 15 residues. Per germline, CDR1 MNHNS and CDR2 SASEGT. Between the trimmed V and J ends, which lost 4 bases and 2 bases, there was a span of 13 bases.

This rearrangement joins TRBV21-1 to TRBJ1-1; the D call TRBD1 from the table was never checked on the DNA. TRBV21-1 is a pseudogene. CDR3 length: 16 amino acids. CDR3 DNA: TGTGCCAGCAGCAAAGCGCTGTGCGGGGGCGAACCTGAAGCTTTCTTT. Translation: CASSKALCGGEPEAFF.

This clonotype showed up many times. This chain uses TRBV20-1 with TRBJ1-5; no clear D gene. The CDR3 loop spans 13 amino acids. In germline, CDR1 is DFQATT, CDR2 SNEGSKA (reference sequence). Trimming took 1 base from V and 3 from J, leaving 7 bases between them. CDR3 nucleotide sequence: TGCAGTGCTAGAGTGGCAGTCAATCAGCCCCAGCATTTT. Protein sequence: CSARVAVNQPQHF.

This clonotype was picked up one time. The chain couples TRBV5-1 to TRBJ2-2; D is ambiguous. Germline CDR1 is SGHRS and CDR2 is YFSETQ. V shed 0 bases and J shed 6 bases, with 12 bases lying between them. This CDR3 has 15 residues. The CDR3 DNA sequence: TGCGCCAGCAGCTTGGTGTCCGACTGGGCCGGGGAGCTGTTTTTT. Its protein product is CASSLVSDWAGELFF.

This clonotype turned up a few times. CDR3 in amino acids: CSARQPGAYEQYF. In nucleotides, the CDR3 is TGCAGTGCTAGACAGCCGGGCGCCTACGAGCAGTACTTC. This chain joins TRBV20-1 and TRBJ2-7; no firm D call. Germline-derived CDR1 and CDR2 are DFQATT and SNEGSKA (reference sequence). This CDR3 has 13 amino acids. V was clipped by 2 bases and J by 2 bases, with 10 bases between them.

The chain links TRBV27 to TRBJ2-7, with TRBD2 as a possible D gene (5 bases). Between the trimmed V and J ends, which lost 6 bases and 4 bases, there was a span of 16 bases. The germline V gene encodes CDR1 MNHEY and CDR2 SMNVEV (reference sequence). The CDR3 is made up of 14 amino acids. The CDR3 region is CASSRSEGRYEQYF. CDR3 DNA sequence: TGTGCCAGCAGCCGAAGCGAGGGTCGATACGAGCAGTACTTC.